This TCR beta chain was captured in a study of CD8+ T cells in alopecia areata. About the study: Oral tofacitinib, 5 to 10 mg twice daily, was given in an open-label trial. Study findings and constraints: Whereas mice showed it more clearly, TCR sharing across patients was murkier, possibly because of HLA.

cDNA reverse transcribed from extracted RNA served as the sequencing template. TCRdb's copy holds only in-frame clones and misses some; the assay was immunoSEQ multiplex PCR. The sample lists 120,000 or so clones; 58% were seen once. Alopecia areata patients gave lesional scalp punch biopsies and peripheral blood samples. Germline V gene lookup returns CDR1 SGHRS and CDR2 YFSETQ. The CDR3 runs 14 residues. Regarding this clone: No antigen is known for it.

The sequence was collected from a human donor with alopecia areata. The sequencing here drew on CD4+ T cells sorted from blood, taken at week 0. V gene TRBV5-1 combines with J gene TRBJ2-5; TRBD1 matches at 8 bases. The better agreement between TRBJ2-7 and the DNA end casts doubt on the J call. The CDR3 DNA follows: TGCGCCAGCAGCCAAGATACAGGGGGACGCGAGCAGTACTTC. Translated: CASSQDTGGREQYF.